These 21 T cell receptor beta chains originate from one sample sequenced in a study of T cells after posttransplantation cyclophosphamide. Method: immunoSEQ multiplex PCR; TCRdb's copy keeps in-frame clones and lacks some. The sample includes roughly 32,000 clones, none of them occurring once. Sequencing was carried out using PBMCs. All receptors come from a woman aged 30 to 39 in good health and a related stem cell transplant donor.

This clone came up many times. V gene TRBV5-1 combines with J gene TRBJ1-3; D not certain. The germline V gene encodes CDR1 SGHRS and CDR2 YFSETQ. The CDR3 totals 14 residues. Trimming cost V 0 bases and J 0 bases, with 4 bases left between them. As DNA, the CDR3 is TGCGCCAGCAGCTTGGGGGCCTCTGGAAACACCATATATTTT. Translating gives CASSLGASGNTIYF.

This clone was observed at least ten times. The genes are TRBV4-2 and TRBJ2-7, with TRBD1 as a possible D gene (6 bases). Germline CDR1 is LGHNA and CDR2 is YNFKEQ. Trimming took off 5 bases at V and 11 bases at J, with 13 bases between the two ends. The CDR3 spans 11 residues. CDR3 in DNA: TGTGCCAGCAGCTACAGGGAATCGAAGTACTTC. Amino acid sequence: CASSYRESKYF.

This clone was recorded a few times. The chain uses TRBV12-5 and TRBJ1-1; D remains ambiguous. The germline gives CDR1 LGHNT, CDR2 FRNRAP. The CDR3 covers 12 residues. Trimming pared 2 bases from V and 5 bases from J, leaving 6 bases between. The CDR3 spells CASGLSGTEAFF. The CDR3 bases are TGTGCTAGTGGTTTGTCGGGGACTGAAGCTTTCTTT.

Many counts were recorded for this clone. The CDR3 region is CASSLVPRSGELFF. CDR3 coding DNA: TGTGCCAGCAGCTTGGTACCGCGGTCCGGGGAGCTGTTTTTT. V and J are TRBV7-2 and TRBJ2-2; D not certain. Germline V gene lookup returns CDR1 SGHTA and CDR2 FQGNSA. The V and J ends lost 3 bases and 6 bases respectively, with 11 bases between them. CDR3 length: 14 residues.

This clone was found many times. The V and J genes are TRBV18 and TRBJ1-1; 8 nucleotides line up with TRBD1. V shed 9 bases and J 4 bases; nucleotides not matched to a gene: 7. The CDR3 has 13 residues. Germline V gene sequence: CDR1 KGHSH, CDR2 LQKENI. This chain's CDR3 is CASGGTGGTEAFF. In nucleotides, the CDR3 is TGTGCCAGTGGCGGAACAGGGGGCACTGAAGCTTTCTTT. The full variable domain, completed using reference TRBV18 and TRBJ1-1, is NAGVMQNPRHLVRRRGQEARLRCSPMKGHSHVYWYRQLPEEGLKFMVYLQKENIIDESGMPKERFSAEFPKEGPSILRIQQVVRGDSAAYFCASGGTGGTEAFFGQGTRLTVV.

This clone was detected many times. Written as DNA, the CDR3 is TGCGCCAGCAGTGACGGGACTAGCGGGACTCAAGAGACCCAGTACTTC. Its protein is CASSDGTSGTQETQYF. V usage is TRBV10-1 and J usage is TRBJ2-5, with 13 bases lining up with TRBD2. V lost 3 bases and J lost 2; bases outside the gene matches: 3. The CDR3 is 16 amino acids. Germline values: CDR1 WNHNN, CDR2 SYGVQD (reference sequence).

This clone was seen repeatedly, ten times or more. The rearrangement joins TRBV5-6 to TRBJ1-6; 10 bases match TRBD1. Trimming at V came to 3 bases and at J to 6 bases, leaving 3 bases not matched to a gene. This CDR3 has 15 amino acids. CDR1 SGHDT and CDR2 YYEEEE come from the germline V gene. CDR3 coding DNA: TGTGCCAGCAGCTACTGGACAGGGGGTAATTCACCCCTCCACTTT. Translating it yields CASSYWTGGNSPLHF.

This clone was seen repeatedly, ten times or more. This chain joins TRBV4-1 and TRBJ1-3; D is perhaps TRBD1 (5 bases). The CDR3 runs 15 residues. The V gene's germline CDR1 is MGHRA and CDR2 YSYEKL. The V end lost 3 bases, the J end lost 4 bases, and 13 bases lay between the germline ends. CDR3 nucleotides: TGCGCCAGCAGCCACCCTCCCAGGGTCGGAAACACCATATATTTT. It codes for CASSHPPRVGNTIYF.

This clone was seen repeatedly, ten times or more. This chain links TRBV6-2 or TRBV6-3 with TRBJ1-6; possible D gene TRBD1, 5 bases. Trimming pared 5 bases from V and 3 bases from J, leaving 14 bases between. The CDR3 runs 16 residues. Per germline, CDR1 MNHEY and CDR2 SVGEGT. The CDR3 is CASSPQVDGYNSPLHF. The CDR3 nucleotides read TGTGCCAGCAGTCCACAGGTGGATGGCTATAATTCACCCCTCCACTTT.

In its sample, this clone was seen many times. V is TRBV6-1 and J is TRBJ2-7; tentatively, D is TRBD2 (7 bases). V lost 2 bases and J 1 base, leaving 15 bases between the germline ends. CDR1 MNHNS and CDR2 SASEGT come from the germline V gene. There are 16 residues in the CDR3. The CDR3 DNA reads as TGTGCCAGCAGTGAATGGGGGGGCAGTTGGTCCTACGAGCAGTACTTC. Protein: CASSEWGGSWSYEQYF.

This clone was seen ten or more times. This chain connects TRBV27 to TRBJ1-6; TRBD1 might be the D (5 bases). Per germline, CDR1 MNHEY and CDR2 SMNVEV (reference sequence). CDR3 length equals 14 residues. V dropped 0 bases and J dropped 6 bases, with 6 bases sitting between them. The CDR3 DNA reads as TGTGCCAGCAGTTTATCTGGGGCTAATTCACCCCTCCACTTT. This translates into CASSLSGANSPLHF.

CDR3 DNA: TGTGCCAGCAGCTGGGACAGGGGGGATGGCTACACCTTC. It codes for CASSWDRGDGYTF. V gene TRBV7-2 combines with J gene TRBJ1-2, with TRBD1 identical over 11 bases. The germline V gene encodes CDR1 SGHTA and CDR2 FQGNSA. The CDR3 is made up of 13 amino acids. Germline trimming cut 4 bases from V and 6 bases from J; bases unmatched to any gene: 1.

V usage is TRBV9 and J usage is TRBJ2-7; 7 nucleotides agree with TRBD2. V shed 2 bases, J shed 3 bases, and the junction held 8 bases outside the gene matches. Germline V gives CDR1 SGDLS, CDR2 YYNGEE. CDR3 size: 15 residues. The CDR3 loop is CASSVHSGGNYEQYF. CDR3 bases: TGTGCCAGCAGCGTGCATTCCGGGGGGAACTACGAGCAGTACTTC.

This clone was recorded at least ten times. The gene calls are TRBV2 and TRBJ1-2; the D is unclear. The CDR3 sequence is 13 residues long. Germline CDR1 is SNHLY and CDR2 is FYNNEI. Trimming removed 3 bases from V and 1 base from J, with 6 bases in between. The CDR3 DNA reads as TGTGCCAGCAGTGAGAGCATTAACTATGGCTACACCTTC. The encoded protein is CASSESINYGYTF.

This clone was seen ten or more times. The DNA of the CDR3 is TGTGCCAGCAGCATTACCGGGGTTACTGAAGCTTTCTTT. Its protein product is CASSITGVTEAFF. V is TRBV6-2 or TRBV6-3 and J is TRBJ1-1; D remains unclear. Germline lookup yields CDR1 MNHEY and CDR2 SVGEGT. The ends were cut back, 6 bases at V and 5 bases at J, with 13 bases in the middle. The CDR3 consists of 13 residues.

The CDR3 sequence: CASSYAGFYSSDTQYF. In DNA, the CDR3 is TGTGCCAGCAGTTACGCGGGGTTCTACTCATCGGATACGCAGTATTTT. The chain combines TRBV6-5 with TRBJ2-3; tentative D call: TRBD2 (6 bases). This CDR3 is built from 16 residues. In germline, CDR1 is MNHEY, CDR2 SVGAGI. The ends were cut back, 2 bases at V and 6 bases at J, with 18 bases in the middle.

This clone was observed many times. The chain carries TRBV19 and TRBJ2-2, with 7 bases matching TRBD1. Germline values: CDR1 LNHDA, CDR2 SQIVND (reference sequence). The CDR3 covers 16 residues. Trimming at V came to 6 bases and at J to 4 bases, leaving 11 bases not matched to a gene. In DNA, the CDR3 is TGTGCCAGTAGCAGACCCGGACAGGCATTCACCGGGGAGCTGTTTTTT. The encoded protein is CASSRPGQAFTGELFF. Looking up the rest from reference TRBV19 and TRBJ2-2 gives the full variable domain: DGGITQSPKYLFRKEGQNVTLSCEQNLNHDAMYWYRQDPGQGLRLIYYSQIVNDFQKGDIAEGYSVSREKKESFPLTVTSAQKNPTAFYLCASSRPGQAFTGELFFGEGSRLTVL.

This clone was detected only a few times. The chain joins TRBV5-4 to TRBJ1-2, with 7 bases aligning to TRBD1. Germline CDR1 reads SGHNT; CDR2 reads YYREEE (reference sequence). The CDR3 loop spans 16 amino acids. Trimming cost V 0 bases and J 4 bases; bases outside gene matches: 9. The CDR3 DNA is TGTGCCAGCAGCTTGGGTTTAATGTCAGGGGGCTATGGCTACACCTTC. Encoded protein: CASSLGLMSGGYGYTF.

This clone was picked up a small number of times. As DNA, the CDR3 is TGTGCCAGCAGCTCCACGGGTCAGCCCCAGCATTTT. Its protein is CASSSTGQPQHF. V usage is TRBV7-2 and J usage is TRBJ1-5, with D hard to call. CDR1 and CDR2 from the germline V gene are SGHTA and FQGNSA. The V end was cut by 4 bases, the J end by 6 bases, with 7 bases between. CDR3 length: 12 amino acids.

CDR3: CASSLSSGGNQETQYF. The CDR3 nucleotides read TGTGCCAGCAGCCTGTCTAGCGGGGGCAACCAAGAGACCCAGTACTTC. This chain connects TRBV11-1 to TRBJ2-5; 10 bases align to TRBD2. Germline trimming cut 5 bases from V and 0 bases from J; bases unmatched to any gene: 6. Germline V gene lookup returns CDR1 SGHAT and CDR2 FQDESV (reference sequence). This CDR3 contains 16 residues.

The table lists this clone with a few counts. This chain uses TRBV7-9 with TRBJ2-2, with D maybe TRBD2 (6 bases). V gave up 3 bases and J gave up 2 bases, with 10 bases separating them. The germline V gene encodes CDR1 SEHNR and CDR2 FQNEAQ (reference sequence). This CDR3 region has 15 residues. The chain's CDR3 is CASSFGGPNTGELFF. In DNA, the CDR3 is TGTGCCAGCAGCTTCGGGGGTCCAAACACCGGGGAGCTGTTTTTT.